The rows below give T cell receptor beta chains drawn from one sample of a study of response to subunit inactivated influenza vaccine. TCRdb analysed the RT-PCR reads with MiXCR anew, one entry per CDR3 protein. Of approximately 530,000 distinct CDR3 sequences detected, 10% to 15% appear once; the ten largest clones hold roughly 14%. This sample comprised PBMCs from blood, obtained more than 35 days after vaccination. Receptors were obtained from a man aged 50-59 years who received an inactivated influenza vaccine. Both conserved end residues are part of each CDR3. Fields, in order: V gene, D gene, clone size, J gene, CDR3 protein, CDR3 DNA. A D gene is named only where the DNA matches it firmly. Not every row has a clone size; where given, it reads once, few, many or a size class.

TRBV12-3/TRBV12-4	TRBD1	few	TRBJ2-7	CASSSQGQGRDYEQYF	TGTGCCAGCAGCAGTCAAGGACAGGGGAGAGACTACGAGCAGTACTTC
TRBV20-1	-	many	TRBJ1-2	CSARVVAYGYTF	TGCAGTGCTAGAGTGGTGGCCTATGGCTACACCTTC
TRBV5-1	TRBD1	few	TRBJ2-5	CASSYGTGVQETQYF	TGCGCCAGCAGCTATGGGACAGGGGTGCAAGAGACCCAGTACTTC
TRBV6-1	TRBD2	-	TRBJ2-3	CASSPTRPGGGRTDTQYF	TGTGCCAGCAGCCCGACCCGTCCCGGGGGAGGGCGCACAGATACGCAGTATTTT
TRBV28	TRBD2	-	TRBJ2-1	CASTRTSARNEQFF	TGTGCCAGCACCCGGACTAGCGCCCGCAATGAGCAGTTCTTC
TRBV7-9	-	-	TRBJ2-1	CASSPSGGIVNEQFF	TGTGCCAGCAGCCCCTCTGGCGGGATTGTGAATGAGCAGTTCTTC
TRBV20-1	-	few	TRBJ1-1	CSARDGAQGSNTEAFF	TGCAGTGCTAGAGATGGGGCGCAGGGGTCGAACACTGAAGCTTTCTTT
TRBV11-1	-	-	TRBJ2-3	CASSSILGQFSSTDTQYF	TGTGCCAGCAGCTCCATCCTTGGACAGTTCTCTAGCACAGATACGCAGTATTTT
TRBV5-1	TRBD1	few	TRBJ2-1	CASSQDTGGRSYNEQFF	TGCGCCAGCAGCCAAGACACAGGGGGCCGGTCCTACAATGAGCAGTTCTTC
TRBV3-1	TRBD2	-	TRBJ2-1	CASSQDLTSGRQRFF	TGTGCCAGCAGCCAAGATTTGACTAGCGGGAGGCAGCGGTTCTTC
TRBV20-1	TRBD2	many	TRBJ2-3	CSARNLADPFGRTDTQYF	TGCAGTGCTAGGAACCTAGCGGACCCGTTCGGGCGCACAGATACGCAGTATTTT
TRBV6-2/TRBV6-3	TRBD2	-	TRBJ2-7	CASVTVSKRGAYEQYF	TGTGCCAGCGTAACGGTGTCAAAGCGGGGAGCCTACGAGCAGTACTTC
TRBV12-3/TRBV12-4	-	many	TRBJ2-1	CASSLEGRVKDEQFF	TGTGCCAGCAGTTTAGAAGGCAGGGTCAAGGATGAGCAGTTCTTC
TRBV29-1	TRBD2	few	TRBJ2-1	CSVEASGVVYNEQFF	TGCAGCGTTGAAGCTAGCGGGGTAGTCTACAATGAGCAGTTCTTC